This T cell receptor (beta chain) was captured by sequencing in a study of T cell changes during pregnancy in multiple sclerosis. Clones were sequenced by immunoSEQ multiplex PCR, and TCRdb holds only the in-frame ones, with some missing. The sample holds about 80,000 clones, over 90% seen once. This clone was seen only a few times. The V segment lost 4 bases and the J segment 8 bases; nucleotides outside the gene matches: 5. This CDR3 is built from 12 residues. Per the germline V gene, CDR1 is SGHRS and CDR2 is YFSETQ. The specimen comprised peripheral blood, sampled in the third trimester of pregnancy. The rearrangement uses TRBV5-1 and TRBJ1-1, with 7 nucleotides matching TRBD1. The TCR originated in a female donor with multiple sclerosis, enrolled in a pregnancy study. CDR3 residues: CASSPRGQEAFF. Written as DNA, the CDR3 is TGCGCCAGCAGCCCCCGGGGACAGGAAGCTTTCTTT. The whole variable domain, remainder taken from reference TRBV5-1 and TRBJ1-1, is KAGVTQTPRYLIKTRGQQVTLSCSPISGHRSVSWYQQTPGQGLQFLFEYFSETQRNKGNFPGRFSGRQFSNSRSEMNVSTLELGDSALYLCASSPRGQEAFFGQGTRLTVV.